A single sample gave rise to the 17 T cell receptor beta chains below, sequenced in a study of T cell responses to AZD1222 COVID-19 vaccine. Profiled with immunoSEQ multiplex PCR; TCRdb holds only in-frame clones, not every one. This sample has about 160,000 clones, with around 93% found just once. The starting material was peripheral blood, obtained on day 0 of AZD1222 vaccination. These receptors were collected from an adult in good health.

V is TRBV4-3 and J is TRBJ2-2; maybe TRBD2 (6 bases). Trimming took 0 bases from V and 2 from J, leaving 10 bases between them. The V gene's germline CDR1 is LGHNA and CDR2 YSLEER. The CDR3 covers 16 residues. The CDR3 region has the DNA TGCGCCAGCAGCCAAGAGTCGGGAGACAACACCGGGGAGCTGTTTTTT. Protein sequence: CASSQESGDNTGELFF.

This clone appeared a few times. This rearrangement joins TRBV28 to TRBJ1-2, with unresolved D. Trimming removed 6 bases from V and 5 bases from J, with 13 bases in between. The CDR3 is made up of 13 amino acids. The V gene's germline CDR1 is MDHEN and CDR2 SYDVKM. The CDR3 DNA sequence: TGTGCCAGCAGACGGATATCGGAGTATGGCTACACCTTC. Translation gives CASRRISEYGYTF.

This clone has a single count. This chain links TRBV7-9 with TRBJ2-7; weak D call: TRBD1 (6 bases). Trimming left V 6 bases short and J 5 bases short, with 20 bases between. This CDR3 has 15 amino acids. Per the germline V gene, CDR1 is SEHNR and CDR2 is FQNEAQ (reference sequence). The CDR3 nucleotides are TGTGCCAGCAGTTTTACAGGGTCCCCTTTTAACGAGCAGTACTTC. Its protein is CASSFTGSPFNEQYF.

The chain employs TRBV2 and TRBJ2-1; 8 bases are a match to TRBD2. CDR1 and CDR2 (germline): SNHLY, FYNNEI. There are 15 residues in the CDR3. V lost 6 bases and J lost 6; bases outside the gene matches: 10. The CDR3 region is CASRSLGGALNEQFF. CDR3 nucleotides: TGTGCCAGCAGATCCCTCGGGGGGGCTCTCAATGAGCAGTTCTTC.

J is TRBJ2-7 and V is TRBV30, with TRBD2 matching 8 bases. Germline V gene data show CDR1 as GTSNPN and CDR2 as SVGIG (reference sequence). V dropped 0 bases and J dropped 5; count of bases not matched to a gene: 6. This CDR3 spans 14 amino acids. The CDR3 DNA follows: TGTGCCTGGAGTGTTAAGCGGGAGTTCGACGAGCAGTACTTC. This encodes CAWSVKREFDEQYF.

The chain combines TRBV9 with TRBJ1-4; 7 bases fit TRBD1. The germline V gene encodes CDR1 SGDLS and CDR2 YYNGEE. Trimming cost V 0 bases and J 6 bases; bases outside gene matches: 5. The CDR3 loop spans 15 amino acids. The DNA of the CDR3 is TGTGCCAGCAGCGTAGGGGCAGGGGGTGATGAAAAACTGTTTTTT. It is translated as CASSVGAGGDEKLFF.

This chain joins TRBV5-1 and TRBJ1-5, with D maybe TRBD1 (6 bases). CDR1 and CDR2 (germline): SGHRS, YFSETQ. Trimming cost V 4 bases and J 0 bases, with 11 bases left between them. The CDR3 covers 15 residues. The CDR3 spells CASSPTGYSNQPQHF. The CDR3 DNA reads as TGCGCCAGCAGCCCAACAGGGTATAGCAATCAGCCCCAGCATTTT.

The chain couples TRBV21-1 to TRBJ1-6; the table's TRBD1 call for D was not verified on the DNA. TRBV21-1 is a documented pseudogene. This CDR3 is built from 17 residues. This CDR3 reads CASSKALRTGNNSPLHF. CDR3 nucleotides: TGTGCCAGCAGCAAAGCATTACGGACAGGCAATAATTCACCCCTCCACTTT.

This clone was observed a handful of times. The chain recombines TRBV5-4 with TRBJ1-1, with 7 bases matching TRBD1. Germline lookup yields CDR1 SGHNT and CDR2 YYREEE (reference sequence). With 4 bases clipped from V and 1 base from J, the junction kept 1 base outside the gene matches. This CDR3 has 13 residues. CDR3 nucleotide sequence: TGTGCCAGCAGCAGACAGGGGAACACTGAAGCTTTCTTT. Protein: CASSRQGNTEAFF. The full variable domain, rest sourced from reference TRBV5-4 and TRBJ1-1, is ETGVTQSPTHLIKTRGQQVTLRCSSQSGHNTVSWYQQALGQGPQFIFQYYREEENGRGNFPPRFSGLQFPNYSSELNVNALELDDSALYLCASSRQGNTEAFFGQGTRLTVV.

V usage is TRBV12-5 and J usage is TRBJ1-1; TRBD1 matches at 9 bases. Germline CDR1 LGHNT, CDR2 FRNRAP. The CDR3 extends over 13 amino acids. Trimming at V came to 1 base and at J to 6 bases, leaving 0 bases not matched to a gene. Written as DNA, the CDR3 is TGTGCTAGTGGTTTGGGACAGGGGGCTGAAGCTTTCTTT. Its protein product is CASGLGQGAEAFF. Looking up the rest from reference TRBV12-5 and TRBJ1-1 gives the full variable domain: DARVTQTPRHKVTEMGQEVTMRCQPILGHNTVFWYRQTMMQGLELLAYFRNRAPLDDSGMPKDRFSAEMPDATLATLKIQPSEPRDSAVYFCASGLGQGAEAFFGQGTRLTVV.

The V and J genes are TRBV5-4 and TRBJ2-7; D possibly corresponds to TRBD1 (5 bases). This CDR3 region has 14 residues. Germline assignment: CDR1 SGHNT and CDR2 YYREEE (reference sequence). V lost 1 base, J lost 7 bases, and 15 bases lay in between. The CDR3 reads CASSLWKGLGEQYF. DNA for the CDR3: TGTGCCAGCAGCTTGTGGAAGGGGCTAGGGGAGCAGTACTTC.

The chain joins TRBV30 to TRBJ1-2, with D possibly matching TRBD1 (5 bases). V lost 4 bases, J lost 8 bases, and 17 bases lay in between. Germline V gives CDR1 GTSNPN, CDR2 SVGIG (reference sequence). The length of the CDR3 is 13 residues. The CDR3 nucleotides are TGTGCCTGGACCCTCGGGCAGGGAGGAGGCTACACCTTC. As protein: CAWTLGQGGGYTF.

This clone showed up just once. The rearrangement links TRBV11-2 to TRBJ2-1; D is unresolved. There are 15 residues in the CDR3. From germline, CDR1 is SGHAT and CDR2 FQNNGV. The V and J ends lost 1 base and 1 base respectively, with 8 bases between them. CDR3: CASSLGVGSYNEQFF. CDR3 sequence (DNA): TGTGCCAGCAGCTTAGGGGTGGGGTCCTACAATGAGCAGTTCTTC.

The rearrangement joins TRBV7-8 to TRBJ1-2; D call uncertain. The CDR3 loop spans 13 amino acids. Deletions cut 1 base from V and 8 bases from J, with 11 bases between. Germline values: CDR1 SGHVS, CDR2 FQNEAQ. CDR3 DNA sequence: TGTGCCAGCAGCTTAGTCACGATCTTCGGCTACACCTTC. This encodes CASSLVTIFGYTF.

The chain uses TRBV6-4 and TRBJ2-5; D perhaps matches TRBD2 (5 bases). This CDR3 is built from 11 residues. V was shortened by 10 bases and J by 5 bases, with 11 bases between the two germline ends. Per the germline V gene, CDR1 is MRHNA and CDR2 is SNTAGT. The CDR3 nucleotides read TGTGCCACCCGGACGGGGGAGACCCAGTACTTC. Translating it yields CATRTGETQYF.

The chain employs TRBV27 and TRBJ2-7; D is perhaps TRBD2 (6 bases). Trimming removed 3 bases from V and 5 bases from J, with 14 bases in between. Germline V gene lookup returns CDR1 MNHEY and CDR2 SMNVEV (reference sequence). This CDR3 is 14 amino acids long. DNA of the CDR3: TGTGCCAGCAGTTTCAGGAGGGGCCTTGACGAGCAGTACTTC. This translates into CASSFRRGLDEQYF.

The chain employs TRBV19 and TRBJ2-5; TRBD2 aligns across 13 bases. The V gene end was trimmed by 5 bases and the J gene end by 4 bases; junction bases not matched to a gene: 7. The V gene's germline CDR1 is LNHDA and CDR2 SQIVND (reference sequence). There are 16 residues in the CDR3. Written as DNA, the CDR3 is TGTGCCAGTAGTTACGAACTAGCGGGGGGGAGAGAGACCCAGTACTTC. This codes for CASSYELAGGRETQYF.